The following is a T cell receptor (beta chain) sequence with its context. No antigen is known for it. After removal of 0 bases from V and 2 bases from J, the junction contained 1 base not matched to a gene. Germline V gene data show CDR1 as MNHEY and CDR2 as SVGAGI. The CDR3 sequence is 14 residues long. Sequencing used immunoSEQ multiplex PCR; TCRdb keeps in-frame clones, though not all of them. The top ten clones hold less than 30% of a sample with 25,000 to 30,000 clones, just under 85% of them seen once. This record comes from a study of OX40 agonist ivuxolimab in advanced cancers. Study background: Those enrolled were 80% to 85% male, with a mean age of approximately 60 years and ages from 23 to 79. Study-level points and caveats: At 0.1 to 3.0 mg/kg, CD4+ and CD8+ blood T cells expanded clonally by week 6.

The rearrangement links TRBV6-5 to TRBJ2-7, with TRBD1 matching over 7 bases. Sequencing was performed on CD4+ or CD8+ T cells sorted from blood, taken in a trial of the OX40 agonist ivuxolimab. This TCR was sampled from an adult with an advanced solid tumor such as melanoma, head and neck, liver or kidney cancer. The DNA of the CDR3 is TGTGCCAGCAGTTACTCGGGGACAGCCTACGAGCAGTACTTC. Residues: CASSYSGTAYEQYF.